This T cell receptor beta chain was found in a study of shared clonotypes between healthy human individuals. Study conclusions and caveats: For naive CD4 cells, around 5.1% of clonotypes were shared across a handful of donors. Even with large depth, rarefaction showed that sorted-subset sequencing was incomplete.

The naive CD8 population came from CD45RO-negative cells selected for CCR7, without terminally differentiated effector memory CD45RA+ cells. About this clone: What it binds is unknown.

V lost 2 bases to trimming and J lost 4 bases; unmatched junction nucleotides: 4. Germline CDR1 reads SNHLY; CDR2 reads FYNNEI. The CDR3 runs to 14 residues. Here immunoSEQ multiplex PCR was the method, and the copy in TCRdb shows in-frame clones only, minus some. The table has roughly 2,000,000 clones, 85% to 95% seen once; the top ten hold 1.2%. The TCR sequence derives from a man between 18 and 35 years old in good health. Sequenced input: naive CD8+ T cells sorted from blood. This chain connects TRBV2 to TRBJ1-1; 7 bases map to TRBD1. The CDR3 region is CASSEPGGGTEAFF. The CDR3, as DNA: TGTGCCAGCAGTGAACCAGGGGGGGGCACTGAAGCTTTCTTT.